The next 25 T cell receptor beta chains were all read from a single sample in a study of CD8 T cells in ankylosing spondylitis. TCRdb re-called the 5' RACE reads with MiXCR, one entry per CDR3 protein. The sample carries roughly 230,000 distinct CDR3 sequences, 10% to 13% recorded once. What was sequenced was blood, either unsorted or a sorted T cell fraction (not recorded which). Receptors originate from a male donor with ankylosing spondylitis or in good health (not recorded which).

The genes are TRBV5-2 and TRBJ2-3; whether TRBD1, the table's D call, matches the DNA was not checked. TRBV5-2 is recorded as a pseudogene. The CDR3 is 15 amino acids. The CDR3 loop is CAMGPGPLSTDTQYF. In nucleotides, the CDR3 is TGTGCCATGGGCCCGGGGCCTCTGAGCACAGATACGCAGTATTTT.

This clonotype was counted ten times or more. V is TRBV12-3 or TRBV12-4 and J is TRBJ1-3; D gene ambiguous. The CDR3 covers 16 residues. Trimming removed 7 bases from V and 0 bases from J, with 16 bases in between. The DNA for the CDR3 is TGTGCCAGCACCTTAAGGTCGGGAGACTCTGGAAACACCATATATTTT. Encoded protein: CASTLRSGDSGNTIYF.

This clonotype was counted ten times or more. The CDR3 is CASSLDAGGAKNIQYF. The CDR3 region has the DNA TGCGCCAGCAGCTTGGATGCGGGAGGGGCCAAAAACATTCAGTACTTC. The chain uses TRBV5-1 and TRBJ2-4, with 9 bases identical to TRBD2. Germline CDR1 SGHRS, CDR2 YFSETQ. The CDR3 spans 16 residues. V lost 0 bases and J lost 1; bases outside the gene matches: 2.

As to this clonotype: An end of the junction does not agree with germline; a read error may underlie this. The V and J genes are TRBV10-3 and TRBJ1-2; the D gene is possibly TRBD1 (5 bases). This CDR3 contains 16 residues. Germline lookup yields CDR1 ENHRY and CDR2 SYGVKD. CDR3 bases: TGTACCATCGACCCGGGGGGAGGTCCTTTTAACTATGGCTACACCTTC. This encodes CTIDPGGGPFNYGYTF.

This clonotype was seen ten or more times. The genes are TRBV5-6 and TRBJ2-2; D is unresolved. Trimming pared 1 base from V and 8 bases from J, leaving 3 bases between. Germline V gene lookup returns CDR1 SGHDT and CDR2 YYEEEE. CDR3 length: 11 residues. CDR3 protein: CASSLRGELFF. The CDR3 DNA follows: TGTGCCAGCAGCTTGAGAGGGGAGCTGTTTTTT.

In its sample, this clonotype was seen many times. The chain employs TRBV10-3 and TRBJ2-3; the D is unclear. This CDR3 region has 13 residues. Germline V gene lookup returns CDR1 ENHRY and CDR2 SYGVKD. Between the trimmed V and J ends, which lost 2 bases and 3 bases, there was a span of 6 bases. CDR3 protein: CAISERETDTQYF. Written as DNA, the CDR3 is TGTGCCATCAGTGAGCGAGAGACAGATACGCAGTATTTT.

This clonotype was seen repeatedly, ten times or more. The rearrangement links TRBV20-1 to TRBJ2-1; tentatively, D is TRBD2 (5 bases). The ends were cut back, 2 bases at V and 8 bases at J, with 7 bases in the middle. The CDR3 extends over 11 amino acids. The V gene's germline CDR1 is DFQATT and CDR2 SNEGSKA (reference sequence). The CDR3 is CSARSGHEQFF. The DNA for the CDR3 is TGCAGTGCTAGAAGCGGTCATGAGCAGTTCTTC.

Many counts were recorded for this clonotype. The V call is TRBV25-1, the J call TRBJ2-6; D gene unclear. The V gene lost 5 bases and the J gene lost 2 bases, with 10 bases spanning the gap. From germline, CDR1 is MGHDK and CDR2 SYGVNS. The CDR3 covers 15 residues. CDR3 amino acids: CASSRNAAGANVLTF. The CDR3 nucleotides are TGTGCCAGCAGTAGAAATGCAGCTGGGGCCAACGTCCTGACTTTC.

This clonotype was counted many times. The chain recombines TRBV11-1 with TRBJ2-5, with D unclear. Germline lookup yields CDR1 SGHAT and CDR2 FQDESV (reference sequence). The CDR3 loop spans 12 amino acids. Trimming took off 2 bases at V and 5 bases at J, with 6 bases between the two ends. CDR3 DNA sequence: TGTGCCAGCAGCTTAAGGCCGGAGACCCAGTACTTC. Encoded protein: CASSLRPETQYF. Using reference TRBV11-1 and TRBJ2-5 for the parts outside the CDR3, the full variable domain is EAEVAQSPRYKITEKSQAVAFWCDPISGHATLYWYRQILGQGPELLVQFQDESVVDDSQLPKDRFSAERLKGVDSTLKIQPAELGDSAMYLCASSLRPETQYFGPGTRLLVL.

This clonotype has a count of ten or more. The V gene is TRBV28, the J gene TRBJ2-7; D is possibly TRBD2 (6 bases). The CDR3 consists of 14 residues. CDR1 is MDHEN, CDR2 SYDVKM, per germline. Trimming pared 10 bases from V and 0 bases from J, leaving 16 bases between. This chain's CDR3 is CAITGGDISYEQYF. CDR3 DNA sequence: TGTGCCATCACCGGAGGGGATATCTCCTACGAGCAGTACTTC.

The V gene is TRBV4-1, the J gene TRBJ1-2; D is ambiguous. The CDR3 spans 15 residues. Between the trimmed V and J ends, which lost 0 bases and 3 bases, there was a span of 11 bases. Germline V gene data show CDR1 as MGHRA and CDR2 as YSYEKL. CDR3 region: CASSQEFPRDYGYTF. The DNA of the CDR3 is TGCGCCAGCAGCCAAGAATTCCCGAGGGACTATGGCTACACCTTC.

This clonotype has more than one count but fewer than ten. In nucleotides, the CDR3 is TGCGCCAGCAGCTCGACAGGGTCATCGGCCACCGGGGAGCTGTTTTTT. Its translation: CASSSTGSSATGELFF. The chain carries TRBV5-1 and TRBJ2-2, with 7 bases identical to TRBD1. CDR1 SGHRS and CDR2 YFSETQ come from the germline V gene. This CDR3 has 16 residues. V lost 3 bases and J lost 4; bases outside the gene matches: 9.

This clonotype appeared many times. At one end, the junction sequence differs from germline, possibly due to a read error. The chain combines TRBV12-3 or TRBV12-4 with TRBJ2-5; TRBD2 agrees at 10 bases. The CDR3 length is 13 residues. CDR3 in amino acids: CASSIRDGGTSVF. The CDR3 DNA follows: TGTGCCAGCAGTATTAGGGACGGCGGGACTAGCGTTTTC.

This clonotype was found many times. The chain links TRBV9 to TRBJ2-1, with 12 bases aligning to TRBD2. CDR1 and CDR2 (germline): SGDLS, YYNGEE. The CDR3 consists of 15 residues. V gave up 0 bases and J gave up 10 bases; unmatched junction bases: 5. The DNA of the CDR3 is TGTGCCAGCAGCGTAGGTCCTAGCGGGGGGGGGGAGCAGTTCTTC. Its translation: CASSVGPSGGGEQFF.

This clonotype occurred many times. This chain joins TRBV12-3 or TRBV12-4 and TRBJ2-4; tentatively, D is TRBD1 or TRBD2 (5 bases each). The CDR3 length is 16 residues. Between the trimmed V and J ends, which lost 3 bases and 2 bases, there was a span of 14 bases. CDR3 coding DNA: TGTGCCAGCAGTTTTGGGGGTAGATCTACCAAAAACATTCAGTACTTC. Its protein product is CASSFGGRSTKNIQYF.

This clonotype was found a few times. V gene TRBV5-1 combines with J gene TRBJ2-7; D remains unclear. V dropped 0 bases and J dropped 0 bases, with 10 bases sitting between them. Germline lookup yields CDR1 SGHRS and CDR2 YFSETQ. The CDR3 runs 15 residues. Written as DNA, the CDR3 is TGCGCCAGCAGCTTGGAACAGCCAAGCTCCTACGAGCAGTACTTC. Its translation is CASSLEQPSSYEQYF.

This clonotype was counted ten times or more. The V call is TRBV18, the J call TRBJ2-5; no definite D call. Germline V lookup: CDR1 KGHSH, CDR2 LQKENI. The CDR3 is 18 residues long. Trimming removed 6 bases at V and 1 base at J, with 24 bases between. Here the CDR3 DNA reads TGTGCCAGCTCCCCCAAACGGGTCCTACACGAGACCCAAGAGACCCAGTACTTC. Its translation: CASSPKRVLHETQETQYF.

The chain is built from TRBV20-1 and TRBJ2-5; TRBD2 is a possible D gene (6 bases). The V gene's germline CDR1 is DFQATT and CDR2 SNEGSKA (reference sequence). The V gene lost 5 bases and the J gene lost 0 bases, with 13 bases spanning the gap. The CDR3 loop spans 14 amino acids. The CDR3 bases are TGCAGTGCTCGGGGACTCACGTACCAAGAGACCCAGTACTTC. Amino acid sequence: CSARGLTYQETQYF.

At least ten counts were recorded for this clonotype. This chain joins TRBV7-2 and TRBJ2-3; 10 nucleotides agree with TRBD2. Germline-derived CDR1 and CDR2 are SGHTA and FQGNSA. The CDR3 covers 16 residues. V trimming: 5 bases; J trimming: 0 bases; junction bases outside the gene matches: 5. DNA for the CDR3: TGTGCCAGCAGCCCTGGACTAGCGGTGAGCACAGATACGCAGTATTTT. Amino acids: CASSPGLAVSTDTQYF.

The sample holds many counts of this clonotype. The chain recombines TRBV7-9 with TRBJ2-1; TRBD2 matches at 14 bases. V gave up 1 base and J gave up 8 bases; unmatched junction bases: 7. This CDR3 has 17 amino acids. Germline loops: CDR1 SEHNR, CDR2 FQNEAQ (reference sequence). Here the CDR3 DNA reads TGTGCCAGCAGCTTAGGGACTAGCGGGAGGCCACGAGATGAGCAGTTCTTC. Protein: CASSLGTSGRPRDEQFF. The complete variable domain, with remaining parts taken from reference TRBV7-9 and TRBJ2-1, reads DTGVSQNPRHKITKRGQNVTFRCDPISEHNRLYWYRQTLGQGPEFLTYFQNEAQLEKSRLLSDRFSAERPKGSFSTLEIQRTEQGDSAMYLCASSLGTSGRPRDEQFFGPGTRLTVL.

This clonotype was seen once. A much bigger clone sits one base away, suggesting this may be a read error. V gene TRBV4-1 combines with J gene TRBJ2-5; D gene ambiguous. This CDR3 contains 13 residues. V gave up 0 bases and J gave up 10 bases, with 12 bases separating them. CDR1 and CDR2 from the germline V gene are MGHRA and YSYEKL. CDR3 sequence reads: CASSQDRGPIQYF. DNA for the CDR3: TGCGCCAGCAGCCAAGATCGAGGACCTATCCAGTACTTC.

In its sample, this clonotype was seen many times. This rearrangement joins TRBV29-1 to TRBJ2-2; possibly TRBD1 for D (7 bases). This CDR3 is 14 amino acids long. V lost 4 bases and J 2 bases, leaving 11 bases between the germline ends. The germline gives CDR1 SQVTM, CDR2 ANQGSEA. The CDR3 sequence is CSVGRGRNTGELFF. CDR3 DNA sequence: TGCAGCGTTGGGAGGGGGCGTAACACCGGGGAGCTGTTTTTT.

The chain carries TRBV4-1 and TRBJ1-5; no clear D gene. Trimming removed 3 bases from V and 4 bases from J, with 13 bases in between. The germline gives CDR1 MGHRA, CDR2 YSYEKL. The CDR3 spans 15 residues. CDR3 region: CASSQGRDKNQPQHF. CDR3 bases: TGCGCCAGCAGCCAGGGGAGGGATAAGAATCAGCCCCAGCATTTT.

This clonotype came up many times. CDR3 loop: CASSRGTFRISYEQYF. CDR3 nucleotide sequence: TGTGCCAGCAGCCGGGGGACTTTCCGTATCTCCTACGAGCAGTACTTC. The chain recombines TRBV6-1 with TRBJ2-7; D may be TRBD2 (6 bases). V gave up 6 bases and J gave up 0 bases, with 18 bases separating them. Germline V gene lookup returns CDR1 MNHNS and CDR2 SASEGT. The CDR3 length is 16 residues.

This clonotype showed up many times. The genes are TRBV20-1 and TRBJ1-6; D may be TRBD1 (5 bases). The CDR3 has 14 residues. V dropped 6 bases and J dropped 9 bases, with 18 bases sitting between them. Germline V gene lookup returns CDR1 DFQATT and CDR2 SNEGSKA (reference sequence). The CDR3 protein is CSAREGTGISPLHF. CDR3 DNA: TGCAGTGCCCGGGAAGGGACGGGTATTTCACCCCTCCACTTT.